The entry below describes one T cell receptor (beta chain). Antigen specificity is unknown. Germline V CDR1 and CDR2: SEHNR, FQNEAQ (reference sequence). V lost 6 bases and J lost 2, with 8 bases in between. The CDR3 is 13 residues long. The data were obtained in a study of early T cells in non-severe SARS-CoV-2 infection. About the study: The study sequenced bulk RNA from unsorted whole blood, with chains unpaired. Study-level points and caveats: Lookups in VDJdb leaned toward anti-spike CD8 responses and missed private and CD4 specificities.

Unique molecular identifiers were attached to individual cDNA molecules. TCRdb called the 5' RACE reads again in MiXCR, with one record for every CDR3 protein. The sample lists fewer than 75,000 distinct CDR3 sequences, roughly a sixth occurring once. The chain carries TRBV7-9 and TRBJ2-1, with D perhaps matching TRBD2 (6 bases). The specimen was whole blood, collected at baseline. This receptor was identified in an adult who was a healthcare worker with PCR-confirmed SARS-CoV-2 infection or an uninfected control (not recorded which). CDR3 in amino acids: CASRAGTYNEQFF. DNA of the CDR3: TGTGCCAGCAGGGCGGGAACCTACAATGAGCAGTTCTTC.